A selection of T cell receptor beta chains follows, all from one sample in a study of T cell responses to AZD1222 COVID-19 vaccine. This table comes from immunoSEQ multiplex PCR, and its TCRdb copy is limited to in-frame clones, with some not included. The table shows some 190,000 clones, with around 88% occurring only once. The sample here was peripheral blood, taken on day 0 of AZD1222 vaccination. The source of these receptors is an adult in good health. Both conserved end residues are trimmed from each CDR3. Each record gives: V gene, CDR3 protein.

>TRBV10-3
AISDRGQTYEQY
>TRBV27
ASSLRSSSGNTIY
>TRBV11-2
ASSLDHIGELF
>TRBV7-9
ASSLVTNTEAF
>TRBV9
ASSVGTRQGTQY
>TRBV30
AWKSTGEDTEAF
>TRBV7-2
ASKGGAGADTQY
>TRBV6-5
ASRLRGRNTEAF
>TRBV5-1
ASSLEDPSGANVLT
>TRBV7-6
ASSYRTGRSSGNTIY
>TRBV28
ASSAPGTGRSPLH
>TRBV5-6
ASSGTGETFLGYT
>TRBV6-2/TRBV6-3
ASSYPQGEVNTEAF
>TRBV14
ASSQDAGFSEQY
>TRBV6-5
ASSFGQPRGGELF
>TRBV30
AYGYGGGVADTQY
>TRBV4-1
ASSQAETGLGGELF
>TRBV30
AWSHLRATEEY
>TRBV28
ASNWASGGLVADTQY
>TRBV19
ASSPSPRQGAKGDTQY
>TRBV6-5
ASSRQTNYGYT
>TRBV6-5
ASSLPGGTYNEQF
>TRBV30
AWSGLFEAF
>TRBV7-9
ASNSPGTSDEQF
>TRBV5-1
ASSFYGNTEAF
>TRBV16
ASSQDKNYGYT
>TRBV3-1/TRBV3-2
ASSQERLAGDNEQF
>TRBV18
ASSPRQGTDTQY
>TRBV7-6
ASSSTLMDKNSPLH
>TRBV11-2
ASSLDEGRPSEQF
>TRBV7-2
ASSLRGQGSEQY
>TRBV4-1
ASSWGRTVGGKNTEAF
>TRBV28
ASGKQGVSGNTIY
>TRBV27
ASSLSGSLDWNSPLH
>TRBV29-1
SVAGQGLDEQY
>TRBV9
ASSVYDKDEKLF
>TRBV4-3
ASSQGLAISYEQY
>TRBV3-1/TRBV3-2
ASNTPGQGLRGYT
>TRBV5-1
ASSLGGAAAWVEKLF
>TRBV7-2
ASSLGYREDQPQH
>TRBV30
AWALIGGSPLH
>TRBV20-1
SASFGQGLIQY
>TRBV7-2
ASSLVGGYGYT